This passage covers 13 T cell receptor beta chains from one sample sequenced in a study of T cell changes during pregnancy in multiple sclerosis. Sequencing used immunoSEQ multiplex PCR; TCRdb keeps in-frame clones, though not all of them. The sample includes some 100,000 clones, roughly 92% of them seen just once. The starting material was peripheral blood, obtained in the second trimester of pregnancy. The source of these receptors is a female donor with multiple sclerosis, enrolled in a pregnancy study.

The chain links TRBV5-4 to TRBJ1-5; D gene unclear. Trimming removed 4 bases at V and 4 bases at J, with 15 bases between. The CDR3 sequence is 15 residues long. Looked up from germline, CDR1 is SGHNT and CDR2 is YYREEE (reference sequence). CDR3 bases: TGTGCCAGCAGCGACGGGAAGGCAGCTAATCAGCCCCAGCATTTT. Protein sequence: CASSDGKAANQPQHF. Filled out from reference TRBV5-4 and TRBJ1-5, the complete variable domain reads ETGVTQSPTHLIKTRGQQVTLRCSSQSGHNTVSWYQQALGQGPQFIFQYYREEENGRGNFPPRFSGLQFPNYSSELNVNALELDDSALYLCASSDGKAANQPQHFGDGTRLSIL.

The chain has TRBV27 and TRBJ1-6; unclear D gene. The CDR3 consists of 17 residues. Germline values: CDR1 MNHEY, CDR2 SMNVEV (reference sequence). V dropped 6 bases and J dropped 2 bases, with 17 bases sitting between them. The DNA of the CDR3 is TGTGCCAGCAGCGACTACCTACAGTCAGCCTATAATTCACCCCTCCACTTT. This gives the protein CASSDYLQSAYNSPLHF.

V is TRBV30 and J is TRBJ1-6; perhaps TRBD1 as D (5 bases). Deletions cut 0 bases from V and 5 bases from J, with 8 bases between. The CDR3 is 14 amino acids. Germline lookup yields CDR1 GTSNPN and CDR2 SVGIG (reference sequence). The CDR3 DNA follows: TGTGCCTGGAGTGTCGGCAGGGATAATTCACCCCTCCACTTT. Residues: CAWSVGRDNSPLHF.

The V gene is TRBV27, the J gene TRBJ1-1; TRBD1 aligns across 11 bases. Germline CDR1 is MNHEY and CDR2 is SMNVEV (reference sequence). The CDR3 runs 15 residues. V lost 5 bases to trimming and J lost 4 bases; unmatched junction nucleotides: 6. The CDR3 here is CASSRGDRGATEAFF. The CDR3 nucleotides read TGTGCCAGCAGTCGAGGGGACAGGGGGGCCACTGAAGCTTTCTTT.

The chain links TRBV5-6 to TRBJ1-1, with 10 bases that match TRBD1. The germline CDR1 and CDR2 sequences are SGHDT and YYEEEE. V lost 5 bases to trimming and J lost 6 bases; unmatched junction nucleotides: 7. The CDR3 has 14 residues. The CDR3 region has the DNA TGTGCCAGCAGATCCGGGACAGGGGCTCCTGAAGCTTTCTTT. Its protein is CASRSGTGAPEAFF. Full variable domain (remainder filled in from reference TRBV5-6 and TRBJ1-1): DAGVTQSPTHLIKTRGQQVTLRCSPKSGHDTVSWYQQALGQGPQFIFQYYEEEERQRGNFPDRFSGHQFPNYSSELNVNALLLGDSALYLCASRSGTGAPEAFFGQGTRLTVV.

The chain is built from TRBV5-1 and TRBJ1-3; TRBD1 might be the D (6 bases). This CDR3 has 16 amino acids. Per germline, CDR1 SGHRS and CDR2 YFSETQ. V lost 3 bases and J 1 base, leaving 14 bases between the germline ends. The CDR3, as DNA: TGCGCCAGCAGCTATACGACGACAGGTTCTGGAAACACCATATATTTT. It codes for CASSYTTTGSGNTIYF. The variable domain in full, with the rest retrieved from reference TRBV5-1 and TRBJ1-3, is KAGVTQTPRYLIKTRGQQVTLSCSPISGHRSVSWYQQTPGQGLQFLFEYFSETQRNKGNFPGRFSGRQFSNSRSEMNVSTLELGDSALYLCASSYTTTGSGNTIYFGEGSWLTVV.

The chain joins TRBV4-2 to TRBJ1-5, with a weak D call TRBD1 (5 bases). The V end lost 0 bases, the J end lost 2 bases, and 8 bases lay between the germline ends. Germline loops: CDR1 LGHNA, CDR2 YNFKEQ. There are 15 residues in the CDR3. As DNA, the CDR3 is TGTGCCAGCAGCCAAGATCAAGGGGGCAATCAGCCCCAGCATTTT. Translated: CASSQDQGGNQPQHF.

This clone was detected once. The genes are TRBV6-6 and TRBJ2-1, with TRBD2 as a possible D gene (5 bases). Looked up from germline, CDR1 is MNHNY and CDR2 is SVGAGI (reference sequence). V gave up 2 bases and J gave up 12 bases, with 14 bases separating them. The CDR3 runs 13 residues. CDR3 in amino acids: CASSYPGSTVQFF. In DNA, the CDR3 is TGTGCCAGCAGTTACCCGGGGTCGACGGTGCAGTTCTTC.

The chain links TRBV27 to TRBJ1-2, with 7 nucleotides matching TRBD1. The ends lost 3 bases at V and 5 bases at J; junction bases unmatched: 6. Germline V gene sequence: CDR1 MNHEY, CDR2 SMNVEV (reference sequence). This CDR3 has 14 residues. CDR3 DNA sequence: TGTGCCAGCAGTTTCAAGGGGGCTGGGTATGGCTACACCTTC. Its translation is CASSFKGAGYGYTF.

The chain recombines TRBV7-7 with TRBJ2-1; D is ambiguous. Germline lookup yields CDR1 SSHAT and CDR2 FNYEAQ (reference sequence). The V end was cut by 6 bases, the J end by 5 bases, with 17 bases between. The CDR3 has 15 amino acids. The CDR3 reads CASSKDTPFDNEQFF. The CDR3 coding sequence is TGTGCCAGCAGTAAAGACACACCCTTCGACAATGAGCAGTTCTTC. The full variable domain, in which reference TRBV7-7 and TRBJ2-1 provide the parts outside the CDR3, is GAGVSQSPRYKVTKRGQDVTLRCDPISSHATLYWYQQALGQGPEFLTYFNYEAQPDKSGLPSDRFSAERPEGSISTLTIQRTEQRDSAMYRCASSKDTPFDNEQFFGPGTRLTVL.

This chain connects TRBV21-1 to TRBJ1-2; the table's TRBD1 call for D was not verified on the DNA. TRBV21-1 corresponds to a pseudogene. CDR3 length equals 12 residues. The chain's CDR3 is CASSKTGVGYTF. CDR3 DNA sequence: TGTGCCAGCAGCAAGACAGGGGTTGGCTACACCTTC.

The CDR3: CASSATEILSYEQYF. The CDR3 nucleotides are TGTGCCAGCAGCGCCACAGAGATTCTTTCCTACGAGCAGTACTTC. This rearrangement joins TRBV6-1 to TRBJ2-7; D not certain. There are 15 residues in the CDR3. The germline V gene encodes CDR1 MNHNS and CDR2 SASEGT. Trimming shortened V by 6 bases and J by 1 base, and 16 bases separated the two germline ends.

This clone has just one count. This sequence joins TRBV5-4 and TRBJ2-5, with 8 bases that match TRBD1. V lost 0 bases to trimming and J lost 4 bases; unmatched junction nucleotides: 5. CDR1 and CDR2 from the germline V gene are SGHNT and YYREEE (reference sequence). The CDR3 is 15 amino acids. CDR3 DNA sequence: TGTGCCAGCAGCTTGGGCATCGGACAGGGAGAGACCCAGTACTTC. It encodes CASSLGIGQGETQYF.